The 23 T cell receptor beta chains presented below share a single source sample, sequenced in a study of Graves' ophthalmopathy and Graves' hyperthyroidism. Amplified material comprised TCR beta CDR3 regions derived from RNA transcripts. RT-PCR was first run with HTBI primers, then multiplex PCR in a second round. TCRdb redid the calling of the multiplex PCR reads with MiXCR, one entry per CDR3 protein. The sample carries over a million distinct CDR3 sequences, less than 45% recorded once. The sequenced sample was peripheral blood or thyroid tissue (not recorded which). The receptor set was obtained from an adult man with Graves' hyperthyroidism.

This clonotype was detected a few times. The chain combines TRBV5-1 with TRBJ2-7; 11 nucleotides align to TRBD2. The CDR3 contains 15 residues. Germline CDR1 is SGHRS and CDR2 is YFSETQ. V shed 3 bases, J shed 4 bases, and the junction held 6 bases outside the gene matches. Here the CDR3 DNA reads TGCGCCAGCAGCTGGGGACTAGCGGAGAGGTACGAGCAGTACTTC. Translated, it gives CASSWGLAERYEQYF. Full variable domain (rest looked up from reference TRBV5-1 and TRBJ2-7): KAGVTQTPRYLIKTRGQQVTLSCSPISGHRSVSWYQQTPGQGLQFLFEYFSETQRNKGNFPGRFSGRQFSNSRSEMNVSTLELGDSALYLCASSWGLAERYEQYFGPGTRLTVT.

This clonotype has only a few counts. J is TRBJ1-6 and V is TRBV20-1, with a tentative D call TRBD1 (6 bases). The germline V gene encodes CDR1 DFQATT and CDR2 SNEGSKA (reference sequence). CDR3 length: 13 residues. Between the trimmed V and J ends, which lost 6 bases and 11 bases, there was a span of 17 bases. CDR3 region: CSADTGTEAPLHF. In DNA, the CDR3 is TGCAGTGCCGACACAGGGACCGAGGCACCCCTCCACTTT.

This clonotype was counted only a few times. The CDR3 DNA sequence: TGTGCCAGCAGCTTATGGGGCAGACCTTACGAGCAGTACTTC. This gives the protein CASSLWGRPYEQYF. The V and J genes are TRBV7-9 and TRBJ2-7, with TRBD1 as a possible D gene (5 bases). The V gene lost 2 bases and the J gene lost 4 bases, with 12 bases spanning the gap. The CDR3 is 14 amino acids. Per the germline V gene, CDR1 is SEHNR and CDR2 is FQNEAQ (reference sequence).

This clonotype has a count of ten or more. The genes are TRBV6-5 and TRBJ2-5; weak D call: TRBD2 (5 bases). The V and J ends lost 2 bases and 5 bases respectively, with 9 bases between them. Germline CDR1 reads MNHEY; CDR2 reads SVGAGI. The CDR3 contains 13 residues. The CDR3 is CASSYDRRETQYF. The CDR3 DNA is TGTGCCAGCAGTTACGACCGGAGGGAGACCCAGTACTTC.

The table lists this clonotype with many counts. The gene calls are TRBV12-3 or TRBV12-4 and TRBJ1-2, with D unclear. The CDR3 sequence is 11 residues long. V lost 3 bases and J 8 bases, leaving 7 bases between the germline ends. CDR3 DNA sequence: TGTGCCAGCAGTTTTTGGGAGGGCTACACCTTC. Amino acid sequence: CASSFWEGYTF.

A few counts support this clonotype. CDR3 sequence reads: CSARSPGDRGGGELFF. The CDR3 coding sequence is TGCAGTGCTAGGAGTCCCGGGGACAGGGGTGGCGGGGAGCTGTTTTTT. This rearrangement joins TRBV20-1 to TRBJ2-2; 10 nucleotides line up with TRBD1. CDR3 size: 16 residues. Germline values: CDR1 DFQATT, CDR2 SNEGSKA (reference sequence). V was pared by 3 bases and J by 7 bases, with 11 bases of the junction left unmatched.

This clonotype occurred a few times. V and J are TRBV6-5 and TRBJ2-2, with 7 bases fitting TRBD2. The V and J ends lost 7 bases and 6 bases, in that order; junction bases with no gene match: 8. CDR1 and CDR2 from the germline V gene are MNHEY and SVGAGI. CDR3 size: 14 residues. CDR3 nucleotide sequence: TGTGCCAGCAAGGCGGGAGCCGGGTCCGGGGAGCTGTTTTTT. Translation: CASKAGAGSGELFF.

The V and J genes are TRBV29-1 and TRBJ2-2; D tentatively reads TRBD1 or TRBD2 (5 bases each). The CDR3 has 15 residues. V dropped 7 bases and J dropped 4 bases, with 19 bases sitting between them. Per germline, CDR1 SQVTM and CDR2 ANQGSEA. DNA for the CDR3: TGCAGCGCCGTCCGGGACCAGCCTGGCACCGGGGAGCTGTTTTTT. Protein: CSAVRDQPGTGELFF.

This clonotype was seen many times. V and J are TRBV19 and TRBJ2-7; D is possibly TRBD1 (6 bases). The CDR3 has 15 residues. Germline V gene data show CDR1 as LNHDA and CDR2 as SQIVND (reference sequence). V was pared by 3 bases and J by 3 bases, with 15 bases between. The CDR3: CASSMEIGQFYEQYF. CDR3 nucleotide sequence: TGTGCCAGTAGTATGGAGATCGGACAGTTCTACGAGCAGTACTTC. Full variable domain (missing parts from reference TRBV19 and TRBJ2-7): DGGITQSPKYLFRKEGQNVTLSCEQNLNHDAMYWYRQDPGQGLRLIYYSQIVNDFQKGDIAEGYSVSREKKESFPLTVTSAQKNPTAFYLCASSMEIGQFYEQYFGPGTRLTVT.

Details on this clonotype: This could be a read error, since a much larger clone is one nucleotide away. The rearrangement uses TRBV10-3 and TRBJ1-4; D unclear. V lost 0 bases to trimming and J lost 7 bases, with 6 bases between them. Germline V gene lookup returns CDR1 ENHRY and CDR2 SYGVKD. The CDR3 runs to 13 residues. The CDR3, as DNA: TGTGCCATCAGTGAGTCGGTTGGTGAAAAACTGTTTTTT. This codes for CAISESVGEKLFF.

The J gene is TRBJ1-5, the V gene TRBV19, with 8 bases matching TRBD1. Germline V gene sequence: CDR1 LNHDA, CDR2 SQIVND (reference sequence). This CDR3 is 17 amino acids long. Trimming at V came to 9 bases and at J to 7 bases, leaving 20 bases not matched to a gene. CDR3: CASSEDWTGRSRQPQHF. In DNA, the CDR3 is TGTGCCAGCAGTGAAGACTGGACAGGGAGGAGTCGGCAGCCCCAGCATTTT.

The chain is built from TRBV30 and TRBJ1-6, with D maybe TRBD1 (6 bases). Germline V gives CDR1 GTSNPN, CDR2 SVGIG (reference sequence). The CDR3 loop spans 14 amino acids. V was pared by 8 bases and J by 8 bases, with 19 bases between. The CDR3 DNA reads TGTGCCGGGGGAACAGGGAACGCGTATTCACCCCTCCACTTT. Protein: CAGGTGNAYSPLHF.

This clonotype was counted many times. The CDR3 loop is CASSLSASGTYEQYF. The CDR3 bases are TGTGCCAGCAGCTTATCGGCTAGCGGAACCTACGAGCAGTACTTC. The V call is TRBV7-2, the J call TRBJ2-7, with 7 nucleotides matching TRBD2. V lost 2 bases and J lost 2; bases outside the gene matches: 6. CDR1 is SGHTA, CDR2 FQGNSA, per germline. The CDR3 consists of 15 residues.

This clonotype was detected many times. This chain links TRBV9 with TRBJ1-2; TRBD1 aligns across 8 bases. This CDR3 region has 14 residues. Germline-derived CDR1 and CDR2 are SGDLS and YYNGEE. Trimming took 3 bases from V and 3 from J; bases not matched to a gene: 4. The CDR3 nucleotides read TGTGCCAGCAGCGCCGGGACAGGTGACTATGGCTACACCTTC. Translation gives CASSAGTGDYGYTF.

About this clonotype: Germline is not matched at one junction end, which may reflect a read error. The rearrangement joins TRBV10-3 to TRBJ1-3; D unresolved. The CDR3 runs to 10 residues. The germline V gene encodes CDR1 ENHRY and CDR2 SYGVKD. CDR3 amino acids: CAITGDTIYF. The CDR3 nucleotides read TGTGCCATCACTGGAGACACCATATATTTT.

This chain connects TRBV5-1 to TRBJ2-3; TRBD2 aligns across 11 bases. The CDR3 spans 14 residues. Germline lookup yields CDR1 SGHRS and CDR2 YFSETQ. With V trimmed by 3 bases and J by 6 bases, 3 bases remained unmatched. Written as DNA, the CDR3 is TGCGCCAGCAGCTCGGGACTAGCGGAGGATACGCAGTATTTT. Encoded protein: CASSSGLAEDTQYF.

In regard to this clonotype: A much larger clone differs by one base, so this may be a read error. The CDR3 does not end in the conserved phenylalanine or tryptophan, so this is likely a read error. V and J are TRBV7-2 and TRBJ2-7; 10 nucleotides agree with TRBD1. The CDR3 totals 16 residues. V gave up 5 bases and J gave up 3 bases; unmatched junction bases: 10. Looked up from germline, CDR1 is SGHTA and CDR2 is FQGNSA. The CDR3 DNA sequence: TGTGCCAGCAGCGATCCCCGGGACAGGGGTTTCTACGAGCAGTACCTC. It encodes CASSDPRDRGFYEQYL.

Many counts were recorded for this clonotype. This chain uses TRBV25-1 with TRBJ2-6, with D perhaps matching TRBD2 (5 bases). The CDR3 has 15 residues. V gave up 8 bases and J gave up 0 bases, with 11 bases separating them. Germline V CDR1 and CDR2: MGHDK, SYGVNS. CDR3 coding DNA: TGTGCCAGCGCCCCCGGGAACTCTGGGGCCAACGTCCTGACTTTC. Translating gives CASAPGNSGANVLTF.

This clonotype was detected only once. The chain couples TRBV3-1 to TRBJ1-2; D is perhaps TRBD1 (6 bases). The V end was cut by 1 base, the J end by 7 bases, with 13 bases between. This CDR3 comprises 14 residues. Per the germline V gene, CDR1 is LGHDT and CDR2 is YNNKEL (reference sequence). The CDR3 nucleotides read TGTGCCAGCAGCCAAGTGACAAGGGGGATTGGCTACACCTTC. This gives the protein CASSQVTRGIGYTF.

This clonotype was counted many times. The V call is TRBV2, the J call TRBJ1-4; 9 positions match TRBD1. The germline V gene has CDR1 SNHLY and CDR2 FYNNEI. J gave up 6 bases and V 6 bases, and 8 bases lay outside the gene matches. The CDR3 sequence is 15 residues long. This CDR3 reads CASSKGQGRDEKLFF. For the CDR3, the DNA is TGTGCCAGCAGCAAGGGACAGGGACGGGATGAAAAACTGTTTTTT.

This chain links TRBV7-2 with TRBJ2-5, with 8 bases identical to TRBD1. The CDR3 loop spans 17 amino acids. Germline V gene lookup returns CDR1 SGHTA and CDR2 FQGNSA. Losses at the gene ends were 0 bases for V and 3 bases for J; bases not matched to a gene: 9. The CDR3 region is CASSLATGQEYEETQYF. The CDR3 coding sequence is TGTGCCAGCAGCTTAGCGACGGGACAGGAATACGAAGAGACCCAGTACTTC.

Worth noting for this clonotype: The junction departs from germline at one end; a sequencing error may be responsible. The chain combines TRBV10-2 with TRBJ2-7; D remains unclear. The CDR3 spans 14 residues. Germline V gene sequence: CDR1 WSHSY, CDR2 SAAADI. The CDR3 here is CASSQGYRGYEQYF. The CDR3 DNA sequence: TGTGCCAGCAGCCAAGGTTACAGAGGCTACGAGCAGTACTTC.

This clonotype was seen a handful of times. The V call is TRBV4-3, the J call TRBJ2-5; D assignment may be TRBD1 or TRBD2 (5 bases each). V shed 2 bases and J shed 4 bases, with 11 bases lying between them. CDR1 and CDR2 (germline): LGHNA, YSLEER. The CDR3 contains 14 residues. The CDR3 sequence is CASSQRRDGETQYF. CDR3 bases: TGCGCCAGCAGCCAACGTCGGGACGGAGAGACCCAGTACTTC.